These 13 T cell receptor beta chains were sequenced from one sample in a study of blood T cell repertoires in COVID-19. Some clones are missing from TCRdb's copy, which holds only in-frame ones; the method was immunoSEQ multiplex PCR. The sample carries under 450,000 clones, approximately 84% recorded once. The sequenced sample was PBMCs or T cells enriched from blood (not recorded which). These TCRs come from a woman aged 30 to 39 who had recovered from COVID-19.

A note on this clone: A much larger clone lies one base from this, so it may be a read error. Other nucleotide sequences in the sample specify the same CDR3. The chain combines TRBV7-2 with TRBJ2-5, with D perhaps TRBD1 (5 bases). Germline V gene lookup returns CDR1 SGHTA and CDR2 FQGNSA. CDR3 length equals 13 residues. The V gene lost 4 bases and the J gene lost 1 base, with 7 bases spanning the gap. The CDR3 bases are TGTGCCAGCAGCTCCAGGGTCCAAGAGACCCAGTACTTC. Amino acids: CASSSRVQETQYF.

V usage is TRBV23-1 and J usage is TRBJ1-1; 8 bases are a match to TRBD1. TRBV23-1 is labeled an ORF, and its function is uncertain. The CDR3 runs to 18 residues. The V and J ends lost 2 bases and 0 bases, in that order; junction bases with no gene match: 11. CDR3 nucleotides: TGCGCCAGCAGTCAACTGGCGGACAGGGTCTTTTTGAACACTGAAGCTTTCTTT. Protein sequence: CASSQLADRVFLNTEAFF.

The rearrangement links TRBV19 to TRBJ1-1, with 7 bases identical to TRBD1. V dropped 4 bases and J dropped 7; count of bases not matched to a gene: 12. Germline V lookup: CDR1 LNHDA, CDR2 SQIVND (reference sequence). CDR3 size: 15 residues. The CDR3: CASSRDSPARGEAFF. For the CDR3, the DNA is TGTGCCAGTAGTAGGGACAGCCCCGCAAGGGGTGAAGCTTTCTTT.

The rearrangement joins TRBV27 to TRBJ1-3, with 7 bases that match TRBD1. V trimming: 6 bases; J trimming: 2 bases; junction bases outside the gene matches: 1. Per the germline V gene, CDR1 is MNHEY and CDR2 is SMNVEV (reference sequence). The CDR3 length is 13 residues. As DNA, the CDR3 is TGTGCCAGCAGGCAGGGGGCTGGAAACACCATATATTTT. This encodes CASRQGAGNTIYF.

The chain is built from TRBV6-1 and TRBJ2-1; the D is unclear. Trimming took off 5 bases at V and 4 bases at J, with 15 bases between the two ends. The V gene's germline CDR1 is MNHNS and CDR2 SASEGT. The CDR3 covers 15 residues. The DNA of the CDR3 is TGTGCCAGCAGTTCCAGGCCTCAGGTGTACAATGAGCAGTTCTTC. Translated, it gives CASSSRPQVYNEQFF.

The rearrangement joins TRBV7-2 to TRBJ2-7; D possibly corresponds to TRBD2 (7 bases). Germline CDR1 SGHTA, CDR2 FQGNSA. Trimming took 2 bases from V and 1 from J, leaving 12 bases between them. The CDR3 extends over 15 amino acids. The CDR3 loop reads CASSLRGGWSYEQYF. As DNA, the CDR3 is TGTGCCAGCAGCTTAAGGGGGGGATGGTCCTACGAGCAGTACTTC. Variable domain in full (rest from reference TRBV7-2 and TRBJ2-7): GAGVSQSPSNKVTEKGKDVELRCDPISGHTALYWYRQSLGQGLEFLIYFQGNSAPDKSGLPSDRFSAERTGGSVSTLTIQRTQQEDSAVYLCASSLRGGWSYEQYFGPGTRLTVT.

This chain joins TRBV5-1 and TRBJ2-1; 8 nucleotides align to TRBD1. V was clipped by 4 bases and J by 5 bases; unmatched bases: 5. The CDR3 extends over 14 amino acids. The V gene's germline CDR1 is SGHRS and CDR2 YFSETQ. CDR3 bases: TGCGCCAGCAGCCTAGACAGGGGAGACAATGAGCAGTTCTTC. It specifies CASSLDRGDNEQFF.

The chain joins TRBV27 to TRBJ2-7, with 9 positions matching TRBD1. Germline CDR1 and CDR2: MNHEY and SMNVEV (reference sequence). This CDR3 is 14 amino acids long. With 3 bases clipped from V and 2 bases from J, the junction kept 2 bases outside the gene matches. As DNA, the CDR3 is TGTGCCAGCAGTTTCGGGACAGGGACCTACGAGCAGTACTTC. Its translation: CASSFGTGTYEQYF.

The chain carries TRBV2 and TRBJ2-1, with D maybe TRBD2 (6 bases). Trimming took 5 bases from V and 6 from J, leaving 11 bases between them. In germline, CDR1 is SNHLY, CDR2 FYNNEI. The CDR3 covers 13 residues. CDR3 residues: CASSLGTSNEQFF. DNA for the CDR3: TGTGCCAGCAGTCTCGGGACTTCCAATGAGCAGTTCTTC.

The rearrangement uses TRBV28 and TRBJ1-2; weak D call: TRBD1 (5 bases). V was trimmed by 2 bases and J by 3 bases, leaving 13 bases between them. Germline V gives CDR1 MDHEN, CDR2 SYDVKM. The CDR3 length is 15 residues. The CDR3 sequence: CASSLPGWGDYGYTF. The CDR3 DNA follows: TGTGCCAGCAGTTTACCGGGCTGGGGGGACTATGGCTACACCTTC.

The chain carries TRBV24-1 and TRBJ2-7, with D possibly TRBD1 on 6 matching bases. Germline values: CDR1 KGHDR, CDR2 SFDVKD. V was clipped by 4 bases and J by 3 bases, with 15 bases between them. The CDR3 totals 15 residues. In DNA form, the CDR3 reads TGTGCCACCAGTGACCCCGGCCAGGGGAACTACGAGCAGTACTTC. Translation: CATSDPGQGNYEQYF.

This clone was detected once. The chain joins TRBV25-1 to TRBJ2-3, with 11 bases fitting TRBD1. The CDR3 runs 17 residues. V shed 4 bases and J 3 bases; nucleotides not matched to a gene: 9. Germline V gene lookup returns CDR1 MGHDK and CDR2 SYGVNS. The CDR3 loop reads CASSVVTGTGGTDTQYF. In nucleotides, the CDR3 is TGTGCCAGCAGTGTAGTTACCGGGACAGGGGGAACAGATACGCAGTATTTT.

The rearrangement uses TRBV9 and TRBJ2-6; TRBD2 matches 8 bases. The germline V gene has CDR1 SGDLS and CDR2 YYNGEE. Losses at the gene ends were 4 bases for V and 5 bases for J; bases not matched to a gene: 8. The CDR3 extends over 16 amino acids. CDR3 sequence (DNA): TGTGCCAGCAGCCCTGTCCGGGGGGGAAGGGCCAACGTCCTGACTTTC. Its translation is CASSPVRGGRANVLTF.